The 15 T cell receptor beta chains in this list originate from one sample, sequenced in a study of regulatory T cells in long-lasting Graves disease. Time point described: newly diagnosed GD, antithyroid drugs for less than 3 months. From PBMCs, RNA was extracted and then used to make the TCR library. Construction of the TCR beta libraries employed iRepertoire HTBI primers in conjunction with Arm-PCR of CDR3 regions. TCRdb analysed the multiplex PCR reads with MiXCR anew, one entry per CDR3 protein. This sample carries about 540,000 distinct CDR3 sequences, about 13% of them seen once, and the ten largest clones take roughly 10%. This sample was shared with a second study, whose subject was T cells in Graves' hyperthyroidism and ophthalmopathy.

Sequencing was performed on peripheral blood mononuclear cells (PBMCs), taken at new diagnosis, from a patient treated with antithyroid drugs. Receptor source: a man aged 30-40 years with Graves disease.

This clonotype was seen more than once but under ten times. The chain is built from TRBV7-8 and TRBJ2-1; 8 bases map to TRBD1. V shed 1 base and J 1 base; nucleotides not matched to a gene: 6. The germline V gene has CDR1 SGHVS and CDR2 FQNEAQ. CDR3 length equals 17 residues. In nucleotides, the CDR3 is TGTGCCAGCAGCTTAGGGGCAGGGGGCCTTTCCTACAATGAGCAGTTCTTC. Translated, it gives CASSLGAGGLSYNEQFF.

In this sample, this clonotype turned up many times. This chain links TRBV29-1 with TRBJ1-6, with D unresolved. Trimming removed 7 bases at V and 4 bases at J, with 14 bases between. Germline V CDR1 and CDR2: SQVTM, ANQGSEA. CDR3 size: 14 residues. CDR3 nucleotides: TGCAGCGCTAGGAAGGAGGGATATAATTCACCCCTCCACTTT. Residues: CSARKEGYNSPLHF.

This clonotype was detected many times. The chain has TRBV7-2 and TRBJ2-5, with D perhaps matching TRBD2 (5 bases). The CDR3 spans 17 residues. The V gene's germline CDR1 is SGHTA and CDR2 FQGNSA. V gave up 1 base and J gave up 1 base, with 16 bases separating them. CDR3 bases: TGTGCCAGCAGCTTAGTGAAGAGGGCGCCGACCCAAGAGACCCAGTACTTC. Protein product: CASSLVKRAPTQETQYF.

As for this clonotype: A much larger clone is a single base away; this may be a read error. CDR3 loop: CASSFIMGLSTDTQYF. The CDR3 bases are TGTGCCAGCAGCTTCATTATGGGCCTTAGCACAGATACGCAGTATTTT. The chain joins TRBV7-8 to TRBJ2-3, with D uncertain. CDR3 size: 16 residues. V lost 3 bases to trimming and J lost 0 bases, with 13 bases between them. Per the germline V gene, CDR1 is SGHVS and CDR2 is FQNEAQ. Looking up the rest from reference TRBV7-8 and TRBJ2-3 gives the full variable domain: GAGVSQSPRYKVAKRGQDVALRCDPISGHVSLFWYQQALGQGPEFLTYFQNEAQLDKSGLPSDRFFAERPEGSVSTLKIQRTQQEDSAVYLCASSFIMGLSTDTQYFGPGTRLTVL.

This clonotype has only a few counts. CDR3 sequence: CSAIIPQGASYNEQFF. For the CDR3, the DNA is TGCAGTGCTATAATACCACAGGGGGCTTCCTACAATGAGCAGTTCTTC. The chain couples TRBV20-1 to TRBJ2-1; 9 bases map to TRBD1. Trimming cost V 4 bases and J 1 base; bases outside gene matches: 8. This CDR3 is 16 amino acids long. Germline values: CDR1 DFQATT, CDR2 SNEGSKA (reference sequence).

The chain recombines TRBV6-1 with TRBJ2-1; possibly TRBD2 for D (6 bases). The CDR3 spans 15 residues. Deletions cut 5 bases from V and 4 bases from J, with 15 bases between. Germline CDR1 and CDR2: MNHNS and SASEGT. CDR3 bases: TGTGCCAGCAGTAACCCGGGACTCCTTTACAATGAGCAGTTCTTC. It codes for CASSNPGLLYNEQFF.

Concerning this clonotype itself: This may be a read error: a much more frequent sequence differs by one nucleotide. This chain links TRBV6-2 or TRBV6-3 with TRBJ2-3; 13 nucleotides line up with TRBD2. Germline V gene data show CDR1 as MNHEY and CDR2 as SVGEGT. The CDR3 is 17 amino acids. As DNA, the CDR3 is TGTACCAGCAGTTACTCCTGGACTAGCGGGAGTACAGATACGCAGTATTTT. Its protein is CTSSYSWTSGSTDTQYF.

This clonotype was detected ten times or more. The chain carries TRBV12-3 or TRBV12-4 and TRBJ2-7; tentative D call: TRBD1 (5 bases). CDR3 size: 12 residues. Trimming took off 8 bases at V and 4 bases at J, with 12 bases between the two ends. The CDR3 coding sequence is TGTGCCAGCGGGGCGGCCGTATACGAGCAGTACTTC. It yields the protein CASGAAVYEQYF.

This clonotype was counted ten times or more. This sequence joins TRBV7-9 and TRBJ2-1, with D possibly matching TRBD1 (6 bases). This CDR3 is built from 15 residues. CDR1 SEHNR and CDR2 FQNEAQ come from the germline V gene (reference sequence). V lost 2 bases to trimming and J lost 6 bases, with 14 bases between them. The CDR3 DNA reads TGTGCCAGCAGCTTACCGGGACAACAGGGCAATGAGCAGTTCTTC. Translation: CASSLPGQQGNEQFF.

This clonotype was observed many times. The gene calls are TRBV20-1 and TRBJ2-7; 8 nucleotides agree with TRBD2. This CDR3 is 14 amino acids long. The germline V gene has CDR1 DFQATT and CDR2 SNEGSKA (reference sequence). V shed 1 base and J 7 bases; nucleotides not matched to a gene: 9. CDR3 amino acids: CSARGNSGAWEQYF. Written as DNA, the CDR3 is TGCAGTGCTAGAGGAAATAGCGGGGCATGGGAGCAGTACTTC.

A few counts support this clonotype. In DNA, the CDR3 is TGCGCCAGCGGTCCCAGGGTGGGCACTGAAGCTTTCTTT. Its translation: CASGPRVGTEAFF. The chain couples TRBV10-2 to TRBJ1-1, with a possible D match to TRBD1 (5 bases). The V end was cut by 8 bases, the J end by 4 bases, with 14 bases between. Per the germline V gene, CDR1 is WSHSY and CDR2 is SAAADI. This CDR3 is built from 13 residues.

The rearrangement links TRBV12-3 or TRBV12-4 to TRBJ2-7; D perhaps matches TRBD1 (6 bases). Trimming removed 3 bases at V and 2 bases at J, with 11 bases between. The CDR3 is 14 amino acids. In nucleotides, the CDR3 is TGTGCCAGCAGTTTGGCAGGGGCCACCTACGAGCAGTACTTC. Its translation: CASSLAGATYEQYF.

The rearrangement joins TRBV18 to TRBJ2-5; TRBD2 agrees at 7 bases. V dropped 1 base and J dropped 7; count of bases not matched to a gene: 9. The CDR3 consists of 15 residues. Germline CDR1 is KGHSH and CDR2 is LQKENI. The CDR3 region is CASSPQSGRERTQYF. In DNA, the CDR3 is TGTGCCAGCTCACCACAGTCGGGGCGGGAGCGGACCCAGTACTTC. Based on the CDR3 plus reference TRBV18 and TRBJ2-5, the full variable domain is NAGVMQNPRHLVRRRGQEARLRCSPMKGHSHVYWYRQLPEEGLKFMVYLQKENIIDESGMPKERFSAEFPKEGPSILRIQQVVRGDSAAYFCASSPQSGRERTQYFGPGTRLLVL.

This clonotype was detected only a few times. The rearrangement joins TRBV5-4 to TRBJ2-1, with 11 positions matching TRBD2. Germline CDR1 and CDR2: SGHNT and YYREEE (reference sequence). V lost 3 bases to trimming and J lost 7 bases; unmatched junction nucleotides: 9. There are 16 residues in the CDR3. The CDR3 bases are TGTGCCAGCAGCTCGGTACTAGCGGGAGAAGGGAATGAGCAGTTCTTC. It translates to CASSSVLAGEGNEQFF.

This clonotype occurred a few times. V gene TRBV6-1 combines with J gene TRBJ1-5, with 7 bases that match TRBD1. J was trimmed by 3 bases and V by 6 bases; bases with no gene match: 8. Per the germline V gene, CDR1 is MNHNS and CDR2 is SASEGT. This CDR3 has 15 amino acids. The CDR3 region is CASSPGTALNQPQHF. CDR3 bases: TGTGCCAGCAGCCCCGGGACAGCCCTCAATCAGCCCCAGCATTTT.